These T cell receptor beta chains were read from a single sample in a study of control samples from healthy donors and cancer patients. Produced via immunoSEQ multiplex PCR; TCRdb's table is partial and in-frame only. The sample consists of about 85,000 clones, 90% of them appearing once. The specimen was blood. Receptors originate from a woman younger than 30 in good health. Both conserved end residues are part of each CDR3. A D gene is named only where the DNA matches it firmly. Expanded clones get a size class; other rows say once, few or many, or leave the size out.

V	size	J	D	DNA	CDR3
TRBV18	-	TRBJ1-5	-	TGTGCCAGCTCACGGCCAGGCCAGCCCCAGCATTTT	CASSRPGQPQHF
TRBV5-4	few	TRBJ2-7	TRBD2	TGTGCCAGCGGGGGAGGGGAGTACGAGCAGTACTTC	CASGGGEYEQYF
TRBV29-1	-	TRBJ1-4	-	TGCAGCGTTGGTTCCCTCAAGTGGGAAAAACTGTTTTTT	CSVGSLKWEKLFF
TRBV24-1	-	TRBJ2-7	-	TGTGCCACCAGTGATAACGGCTACGAGCAGTACTTC	CATSDNGYEQYF
TRBV7-9	-	TRBJ1-1	TRBD1	TGTGCCAGCAGCTTCCGACAGGGGATCACTGAAGCTTTCTTT	CASSFRQGITEAFF
TRBV6-6	-	TRBJ1-1	-	TGTGCCAGCAGTTACTTTCGGGGGGAGGGCACTGAAGCTTTCTTT	CASSYFRGEGTEAFF
TRBV9	-	TRBJ1-2	TRBD1	TGTGCCAGCAGCGTAGGGACAGGGGGTAACTATGGCTACACCTTC	CASSVGTGGNYGYTF
TRBV6-1	-	TRBJ2-1	TRBD2	TGTGCCAGCAGTGAAGCAGGCGGGGGGGCTGATGAGCAGTTCTTC	CASSEAGGGADEQFF
TRBV14	-	TRBJ1-2	-	TGTGCCAGCAGCCAAGGCAGGGTCTATGGCTACACCTTC	CASSQGRVYGYTF
TRBV6-5	-	TRBJ1-6	-	TGTGCCAGCGGGCAGGATAATTCACCCCTCCACTTT	CASGQDNSPLHF
TRBV12-3/TRBV12-4	-	TRBJ2-7	-	TGTGCCAGCAAGGGGGATTACTACGAGCAGTACTTC	CASKGDYYEQYF
TRBV11-2	-	TRBJ1-2	TRBD1	TGTGCCAGCAGCTTAGGCGACAGGGGAGGCGACTATGGCTACACCTTC	CASSLGDRGGDYGYTF
TRBV18	-	TRBJ1-2	-	TGTGCCAGCTCACCCTCGGGAACCAACTATGGCTACACCTTC	CASSPSGTNYGYTF
TRBV5-6	-	TRBJ1-6	-	TGTGCCAGCAGCAACAGGGCAGGTAATTCACCCCTCCACTTT	CASSNRAGNSPLHF
TRBV6-1	-	TRBJ2-1	TRBD2	TGTGCCAGCAGTGATACTAGCGGGGGGGCATATGAGCAGTTCTTC	CASSDTSGGAYEQFF
TRBV7-9	-	TRBJ2-7	TRBD2	TGTGCCAGCAGCCTAACATCTAGCGGGGGTACCTACGAGCAGTACTTC	CASSLTSSGGTYEQYF
TRBV15	-	TRBJ2-7	TRBD2	TGTGCCACCAGCAGATTTGGAGGAACTAGCGGGGACGAGCAGTACTTC	CATSRFGGTSGDEQYF
TRBV6-5	-	TRBJ2-3	-	TGTGCCTGCAGGGGAGGGACAGATACGCAGTATTTT	CACRGGTDTQYF
TRBV11-2	few	TRBJ2-5	-	TGTGCCAGCAGCCGAGACTGGCAGCAAGAGACCCAGTACTTC	CASSRDWQQETQYF
TRBV5-6	-	TRBJ2-6	-	TGTGCCAGCAGCGGATTTGGACAGCCCTCTGGGGCCAACGTCCTGACTTTC	CASSGFGQPSGANVLTF
TRBV6-1	-	TRBJ1-3	-	TGTGCCAGCAGTGAAGCCGGAATCTACAGGAGACTCTCTGGAAACACCATATATTTT	CASSEAGIYRRLSGNTIYF
TRBV11-2	-	TRBJ1-2	-	TGTGCCAGCAGCCAATGGCAGTCTTATGGCTACACCTTC	CASSQWQSYGYTF
TRBV5-4	-	TRBJ1-4	-	TGTGCCAGCAGCTCCGGGGGTGTCGGTGAAAAACTGTTTTTT	CASSSGGVGEKLFF
TRBV5-1	-	TRBJ1-2	-	TGCGCCAGCAGACTCCGCAGCGGCTATGGCTACACCTTC	CASRLRSGYGYTF
TRBV24-1	-	TRBJ2-1	-	TGTGCCACCAGTGATTTGGGGACCAATGAGCAGTTCTTC	CATSDLGTNEQFF
TRBV5-1	-	TRBJ1-4	-	TGCGCCAGCAGCTTGGCTACAGCAACTAATGAAAAACTGTTTTTT	CASSLATATNEKLFF
TRBV7-8	-	TRBJ1-1	-	TGTGCCAGCAGCAGGGCGGGGGTAACTGAAGCTTTCTTT	CASSRAGVTEAFF
TRBV2	-	TRBJ1-5	-	TGTGCCAGCAGCGGGGCCAGGAGTCAGCCCCAGCATTTT	CASSGARSQPQHF
TRBV7-9	-	TRBJ1-5	-	TGTGCCAGCAGCTTAGGGGGATTCAATCAGCCCCAGCATTTT	CASSLGGFNQPQHF
TRBV4-1	-	TRBJ1-1	TRBD1	TGCGCCAGCAGCCAAGAGAACAGGGGAACTGAAGCTTTCTTT	CASSQENRGTEAFF
TRBV5-4	once	TRBJ2-7	-	TGTGCCAGCAGCGGATGGGACGAGCAGTACTTC	CASSGWDEQYF
TRBV18	-	TRBJ2-7	-	TGTGCCAGCACCACCCTCCCGAAAGGCGAGCAGTACTTC	CASTTLPKGEQYF
TRBV9	-	TRBJ1-2	-	TGTGCCAGCAGCTTTACAGCGAACTATGGCTACACCTTC	CASSFTANYGYTF
TRBV6-5	-	TRBJ1-1	-	TGTGCCAGCAGATCCCCGGGTCTTGAAGCTTTCTTT	CASRSPGLEAFF